The 18 T cell receptor beta chains listed next were all sequenced from one sample in a study of T cell responses to AZD1222 COVID-19 vaccine. The method was immunoSEQ multiplex PCR; TCRdb's version includes in-frame clones alone and lacks a portion of them. The table records approximately 170,000 clones, just over 90% of them present only once. The source was peripheral blood, collected 28 days after the second AZD1222 dose. These receptors all come from an adult who received the AZD1222 COVID-19 vaccine.

The chain combines TRBV7-9 with TRBJ2-2; D might be TRBD1 (5 bases). The germline V gene encodes CDR1 SEHNR and CDR2 FQNEAQ (reference sequence). The CDR3 runs 14 residues. V lost 4 bases and J 2 bases, leaving 8 bases between the germline ends. CDR3 amino acids: CASSSTENTGELFF. The CDR3 nucleotides are TGTGCCAGCAGCTCGACAGAAAACACCGGGGAGCTGTTTTTT.

The chain uses TRBV6-6 and TRBJ1-3; D uncertain. The CDR3 has 15 amino acids. Trimming shortened V by 5 bases and J by 0 bases, and 11 bases separated the two germline ends. CDR1 MNHNY and CDR2 SVGAGI come from the germline V gene (reference sequence). CDR3 loop: CASSSPFPSGNTIYF. In DNA form, the CDR3 reads TGTGCCAGCAGTAGCCCGTTCCCCTCTGGAAACACCATATATTTT.

This sequence joins TRBV11-2 and TRBJ1-2, with a tentative D call TRBD1 (5 bases). Germline CDR1 SGHAT, CDR2 FQNNGV. Trimming pared 5 bases from V and 4 bases from J, leaving 14 bases between. The CDR3 spans 14 residues. CDR3 protein: CASSPGPGPYGYTF. Here the CDR3 DNA reads TGTGCCAGCAGCCCAGGCCCGGGACCCTATGGCTACACCTTC.

The chain uses TRBV5-5 and TRBJ2-7, with D maybe TRBD1 (7 bases). V was clipped by 2 bases and J by 9 bases, with 18 bases between them. There are 14 residues in the CDR3. Germline assignment: CDR1 SGHKS and CDR2 YYEKEE (reference sequence). CDR3 coding DNA: TGTGCCAGCAGCTTTGGCCAGGGGGGTGGGGCGCAGTACTTC. This encodes CASSFGQGGGAQYF. Based on the CDR3 plus reference TRBV5-5 and TRBJ2-7, the full variable domain is DAGVTQSPTHLIKTRGQQVTLRCSPISGHKSVSWYQQVLGQGPQFIFQYYEKEERGRGNFPDRFSARQFPNYSSELNVNALLLGDSALYLCASSFGQGGGAQYFGPGTRLTVT.

The count of this clone is one. V gene TRBV6-6 combines with J gene TRBJ1-1; possible D gene TRBD1, 5 bases. The CDR3 length is 13 residues. V was clipped by 6 bases and J by 5 bases, with 13 bases between them. Per the germline V gene, CDR1 is MNHNY and CDR2 is SVGAGI (reference sequence). CDR3 sequence reads: CASRWDLGTEAFF. The CDR3 bases are TGTGCCAGCAGGTGGGACCTGGGGACTGAAGCTTTCTTT.

The chain joins TRBV9 to TRBJ1-1, with TRBD1 matching 10 bases. The length of the CDR3 is 18 residues. The V gene end was trimmed by 4 bases and the J gene end by 2 bases; junction bases not matched to a gene: 14. CDR1 is SGDLS and CDR2 is YYNGEE in the germline V gene. The CDR3 DNA reads TGTGCCAGCAGCCCGGACAGGGGGGGGCCACCACGAAACACTGAAGCTTTCTTT. This sequence encodes CASSPDRGGPPRNTEAFF. Full variable domain (remainder filled in from reference TRBV9 and TRBJ1-1): DSGVTQTPKHLITATGQRVTLRCSPRSGDLSVYWYQQSLDQGLQFLIQYYNGEERAKGNILERFSAQQFPDLHSELNLSSLELGDSALYFCASSPDRGGPPRNTEAFFGQGTRLTVV.

The chain has TRBV5-1 and TRBJ2-3, with D hard to call. V gave up 2 bases and J gave up 0 bases, with 13 bases separating them. The germline CDR1 and CDR2 sequences are SGHRS and YFSETQ. There are 16 residues in the CDR3. CDR3 amino acids: CASSFVGVSSTDTQYF. Written as DNA, the CDR3 is TGCGCCAGCAGCTTTGTTGGGGTCTCTAGCACAGATACGCAGTATTTT.

CDR3 sequence reads: CASSLSGTERQPQHF. CDR3 DNA: TGTGCCAGCAGCTTATCGGGGACTGAGCGACAGCCCCAGCATTTT. V and J are TRBV7-2 and TRBJ1-5; possibly TRBD1 for D (5 bases). The CDR3 has 15 residues. Germline V lookup: CDR1 SGHTA, CDR2 FQGNSA. V was clipped by 2 bases and J by 7 bases, with 15 bases between them.

The chain uses TRBV29-1 and TRBJ1-1; D uncertain. This CDR3 comprises 12 residues. Germline CDR1 SQVTM, CDR2 ANQGSEA. V lost 5 bases and J lost 4, with 11 bases in between. For the CDR3, the DNA is TGCAGCGTTAACCCTCCTGGCACTGAAGCTTTCTTT. It codes for CSVNPPGTEAFF.

V is TRBV20-1 and J is TRBJ2-1; D perhaps matches TRBD1 (6 bases). The CDR3 runs 15 residues. The V gene's germline CDR1 is DFQATT and CDR2 SNEGSKA (reference sequence). V was pared by 3 bases and J by 8 bases, with 20 bases between. As DNA, the CDR3 is TGCAGTGCTAGTTCTTCCGGGACATATTACGATGAGCAGTTCTTC. Residues: CSASSSGTYYDEQFF.

The rearrangement joins TRBV20-1 to TRBJ2-1, with 8 bases identical to TRBD2. V shed 6 bases, J shed 7 bases, and the junction held 11 bases outside the gene matches. CDR3 size: 14 residues. Per germline, CDR1 DFQATT and CDR2 SNEGSKA (reference sequence). This CDR3 is CSASRGGPINEQFF. As DNA, the CDR3 is TGCAGTGCGAGTCGGGGGGGGCCTATAAATGAGCAGTTCTTC.

The chain is built from TRBV4-1 and TRBJ1-4; D remains ambiguous. The CDR3 is made up of 17 amino acids. Germline-derived CDR1 and CDR2 are MGHRA and YSYEKL. V dropped 3 bases and J dropped 0 bases, with 14 bases sitting between them. As DNA, the CDR3 is TGCGCCAGCAGCCAGGTTGGGGTCTCAACAACTAATGAAAAACTGTTTTTT. It codes for CASSQVGVSTTNEKLFF.

The chain has TRBV7-8 and TRBJ1-5, with 8 bases identical to TRBD1. Germline V CDR1 and CDR2: SGHVS, FQNEAQ. This CDR3 is built from 17 residues. The V and J ends lost 1 base and 7 bases, in that order; junction bases with no gene match: 12. The DNA for the CDR3 is TGTGCCAGCAGCTTAGTACCCACGGACAGGGTAGAACAGCCCCAGCATTTT. Amino acid sequence: CASSLVPTDRVEQPQHF.

The V and J genes are TRBV4-1 and TRBJ2-7; 15 nucleotides align to TRBD2. The CDR3 is made up of 15 amino acids. Trimming took 3 bases from V and 4 from J; bases not matched to a gene: 1. CDR1 is MGHRA, CDR2 YSYEKL, per germline. CDR3 amino acids: CASSQGTSGGYEQYF. CDR3 bases: TGCGCCAGCAGCCAGGGGACTAGCGGGGGGTACGAGCAGTACTTC.

CDR3 coding DNA: TGTGCCACCAGCTCCCGACTAGCGGGTCTCTACGAGCAGTACTTC. Residues: CATSSRLAGLYEQYF. J is TRBJ2-7 and V is TRBV15, with TRBD2 matching over 10 bases. J lost 3 bases, V lost 5 bases, and 7 bases had no gene match. Germline V lookup: CDR1 LNHNV, CDR2 YYDKDF (reference sequence). The CDR3 is 15 residues long. The variable domain in full, completed from reference TRBV15 and TRBJ2-7, reads DAMVIQNPRYQVTQFGKPVTLSCSQTLNHNVMYWYQQKSSQAPKLLFHYYDKDFNNEADTPDNFQSRRPNTSFCFLDIRSPGLGDTAMYLCATSSRLAGLYEQYFGPGTRLTVT.

The V gene is TRBV27, the J gene TRBJ1-5; 9 bases align to TRBD1. Germline V CDR1 and CDR2: MNHEY, SMNVEV (reference sequence). The length of the CDR3 is 15 residues. The V segment lost 2 bases and the J segment 6 bases; nucleotides outside the gene matches: 5. This CDR3 reads CASSLTGTGFQPQHF. Here the CDR3 DNA reads TGTGCCAGCAGTTTAACCGGGACAGGGTTTCAGCCCCAGCATTTT.

The CDR3 sequence is CASSQDPGLAGGPGKETQYF. The DNA of the CDR3 is TGTGCCAGCAGCCAAGATCCGGGACTAGCGGGGGGGCCGGGGAAGGAGACCCAGTACTTC. This chain joins TRBV3-1 (or the pseudogene TRBV3-2) and TRBJ2-5; 16 nucleotides line up with TRBD2. CDR1 is LGHDT, CDR2 YNNKEL, per germline (reference sequence). CDR3 length: 20 amino acids. V shed 0 bases and J 5 bases; nucleotides not matched to a gene: 12.

The rearrangement joins TRBV4-2 to TRBJ1-2; D may be TRBD1 (5 bases). The CDR3 sequence is 16 residues long. CDR1 is LGHNA and CDR2 is YNFKEQ in the germline V gene. Trimming took 1 base from V and 2 from J, leaving 14 bases between them. CDR3 loop: CASSQAVGAGNYGYTF. The CDR3 DNA is TGTGCCAGCAGCCAAGCCGTTGGGGCAGGGAACTATGGCTACACCTTC.